These 7 T cell receptor beta chains share one sample of origin, sequenced in a study of cytomegalovirus exposure and HLA in healthy donors. PCR employed 60 Vbeta and 13 Jbeta primers. Sequencing used immunoSEQ multiplex PCR; TCRdb keeps in-frame clones, though not all of them. The sample records about 130,000 clones, around 74% being singletons. The sequenced material came from PBMCs. The receptors stem from a man younger than 40 in good health and CMV-seronegative.

V and J are TRBV5-1 and TRBJ2-3, with 12 bases fitting TRBD1. V shed 7 bases and J 4 bases; nucleotides not matched to a gene: 10. The germline V gene encodes CDR1 SGHRS and CDR2 YFSETQ. The CDR3 loop spans 16 amino acids. The CDR3 coding sequence is TGCGCCAGCGGGGAGGGACAGGGGGCGAAACCAGATACGCAGTATTTT. Protein product: CASGEGQGAKPDTQYF.

The J gene is TRBJ1-2, the V gene TRBV10-3, with 9 bases fitting TRBD1. The CDR3 extends over 14 amino acids. Germline CDR1 is ENHRY and CDR2 is SYGVKD. The V segment lost 2 bases and the J segment 5 bases; nucleotides outside the gene matches: 3. The DNA of the CDR3 is TGTGCCATCAGTGAGAATGGACAGGGGTATGGCTACACCTTC. Encoded protein: CAISENGQGYGYTF.

This clone was detected only once. The chain has TRBV4-1 and TRBJ2-2; D gene unclear. Germline CDR1 reads MGHRA; CDR2 reads YSYEKL. The CDR3 runs 15 residues. The V gene lost 5 bases and the J gene lost 7 bases, with 17 bases spanning the gap. CDR3: CASSSINTEFGELFF. CDR3 in DNA: TGCGCCAGCAGCTCGATTAATACGGAGTTCGGGGAGCTGTTTTTT.

The chain uses TRBV18 and TRBJ2-5; 10 bases line up with TRBD1. Germline CDR1 KGHSH, CDR2 LQKENI. This CDR3 has 14 residues. The V gene end was trimmed by 4 bases and the J gene end by 3 bases; junction bases not matched to a gene: 2. This CDR3 reads CASSQGQGEETQYF. CDR3 bases: TGTGCCAGCTCACAAGGACAGGGGGAAGAGACCCAGTACTTC.

V usage is TRBV28 and J usage is TRBJ1-4; 11 positions match TRBD1. J was trimmed by 10 bases and V by 6 bases; bases with no gene match: 10. Germline loops: CDR1 MDHEN, CDR2 SYDVKM. There are 15 residues in the CDR3. CDR3 protein: CASRPTGTGGRKLFF. The CDR3 DNA follows: TGTGCCAGCAGGCCGACCGGGACAGGGGGTCGAAAACTGTTTTTT.

The V call is TRBV6-1, the J call TRBJ2-5; 10 nucleotides agree with TRBD2. Trimming took 3 bases from V and 5 from J; bases not matched to a gene: 6. Germline CDR1 MNHNS, CDR2 SASEGT. The CDR3 sequence is 15 residues long. The CDR3 spells CASSEPGLARETQYF. The CDR3 DNA is TGTGCCAGCAGTGAGCCGGGACTAGCGAGGGAGACCCAGTACTTC.

The chain uses TRBV7-3 and TRBJ1-2; 8 nucleotides align to TRBD1. Germline V gene lookup returns CDR1 SGHTA and CDR2 FQGTGA. J lost 6 bases, V lost 5 bases, and 11 bases had no gene match. The CDR3 runs 15 residues. Here the CDR3 DNA reads TGTGCCAGCAGCGAGACAGGGGCCCAGGAGAATGGCTACACCTTC. Translation: CASSETGAQENGYTF.